This TCR beta chain originates from a study of blood T cell repertoires in COVID-19. Overall study context: Acute-phase and convalescent COVID-19 samples originated in the United States, Italy and Spain.

The CDR3 runs to 14 residues. The V segment lost 5 bases and the J segment 7 bases; nucleotides outside the gene matches: 9. Germline V gene sequence: CDR1 SEHNR, CDR2 FQNEAQ (reference sequence). Per the study methods: Estimates of nucleated cell counts were drawn from the amplification of reference gene primers. Sequencing was performed with immunoSEQ multiplex PCR; in TCRdb, only in-frame clones are kept and a portion is missing. V and J calls and clone size follow that table, whereas D and trimming were derived from the DNA. The sample shows about 76,000 clones, more than 75% of them seen only once.

The chain carries TRBV7-9 and TRBJ2-7, with TRBD1 identical over 9 bases. The TCR comes from a human donor in a cohort sampled during active COVID-19. Sequencing was carried out using peripheral blood. The CDR3 reads CASSARDRVGEQYF. The CDR3 bases are TGTGCCAGCAGCGCAAGGGACAGGGTGGGGGAGCAGTACTTC.